These T cell receptor beta chains were read from a single sample in a study of blood T cells in healthy people across ages. TCRdb re-analysed the 5' RACE reads in MiXCR, keeping a single row per CDR3 protein. The sample includes 1,500,000 or so distinct CDR3 sequences, approximately 59% of them seen just once. The sequencing sample was made of blood. The receptors come from a man between 18 and 29 years old in good health. Each CDR3 is given with its conserved first and last residue. D genes are given only for firm matches. Clone size, where shown, is once, few, many, or a class for clones that have expanded.

cdr3_nt cdr3_aa clone_size j_call d_call v_call
TGCAGCGCCCGGTCACGGGGGGGCTTCAATGAGCAGTTCTTC CSARSRGGFNEQFF - TRBJ2-1 TRBD2 TRBV29-1
TGTGCCAGCAGCGCCTACAGGGAGACCCAGTACTTC CASSAYRETQYF - TRBJ2-5 - TRBV7-2
TGTGCCAGCAGCTTAGGCCGGCGTGAAAGCACCGGCTACACCTTC CASSLGRRESTGYTF - TRBJ1-2 - TRBV7-2
TGTGCCATCAGTGCAGGTGGAGACACAGATACGCAGTATTTT CAISAGGDTDTQYF few TRBJ2-3 - TRBV10-3
TGTGCCAGCAGCGTAAGGGGACAGGATTCCTACGAGCAGTACTTC CASSVRGQDSYEQYF - TRBJ2-7 TRBD1 TRBV9
TGCAGCGCCCGTCTGGGGGCGTCAGGGGAAGCTTTCTTT CSARLGASGEAFF few TRBJ1-1 - TRBV29-1
TGCAGTGCTAGAGTACTAGGCCCCGGGACTAGGAAAACAGATACGCAGTATTTT CSARVLGPGTRKTDTQYF - TRBJ2-3 TRBD2 TRBV20-1
TGTGCCAGCAGCTTAGGAATTGCCGGCACAGATACGCAGTATTTT CASSLGIAGTDTQYF - TRBJ2-3 - TRBV7-2
TGCGCCAGCAGCGTGACTAGCGGGGGGCCGAACACCGGGGAGCTGTTTTTT CASSVTSGGPNTGELFF - TRBJ2-2 TRBD2 TRBV5-1
TGTGCCACCACCGCCGGGGCAGTCGGAGAGACCCGGTACTTC CATTAGAVGETRYF - TRBJ2-5 - TRBV15
TGTGCCAGCAGCCCCGAGACCGTAACCCAGTACTTC CASSPETVTQYF - TRBJ2-4 - TRBV7-2
TGTGCCAGCAGCCAAGTTCAGACCCAAGAGACCCAGTACTTC CASSQVQTQETQYF - TRBJ2-5 - TRBV4-2
TGCGCCAGCAGCCAAGGGGTTCTATTAGCGGGAGGTATCAATGAGCAGTTCTTC CASSQGVLLAGGINEQFF few TRBJ2-1 TRBD2 TRBV4-1
TGCGCCAGCAGACCGTTAGCGAAATCCTACGAGCAGTACTTC CASRPLAKSYEQYF - TRBJ2-7 - TRBV10-2
TGCGCCAGCAGCTGGAGTACCAAGACAGAGCAGTACTTC CASSWSTKTEQYF - TRBJ2-7 - TRBV5-1
TGTGCCAGCAGTTTATCGCAGAGCAGCTCCTACGAGCAGTACTTC CASSLSQSSSYEQYF - TRBJ2-7 - TRBV27
TGCAGCGTTGAAGATTTGTCCGATCAGGGAAACACCGGGGAGCTGTTTTTT CSVEDLSDQGNTGELFF - TRBJ2-2 - TRBV29-1
TGCAGCGTTGAAGGGACAGCCCCGAACACCGGGGAGCTGTTTTTT CSVEGTAPNTGELFF - TRBJ2-2 - TRBV29-1
TGTGCCAGCAGTTCCCCGGGGAAATATGGCTACACCTTC CASSSPGKYGYTF - TRBJ1-2 - TRBV6-5
TGTGCCAGCAGTTATTCTCAGGGGGCAGGCGAGCAGTATTTC CASSYSQGAGEQYF - TRBJ2-7 TRBD1 TRBV6-5
TGCAGCGTTGAAAGGGGACAGGGTTCGGAGACCCAGTACTTC CSVERGQGSETQYF - TRBJ2-5 TRBD1 TRBV29-1
TGCGCCAGCAGCTTGATAATTGCCCAGGGAGATGGCGACCAAGAGACCCAGTACTTC CASSLIIAQGDGDQETQYF - TRBJ2-5 - TRBV5-1
TGTGCCAGCAGCCAAGGCATTTGGTCTGGGGAGGATGAGCAGTACTTC CASSQGIWSGEDEQYF - TRBJ2-5 - TRBV3-1
TGCGCCAGCAGTGATTCCAGCACATCCTACGAGCAGTACTTC CASSDSSTSYEQYF - TRBJ2-7 - TRBV10-2
TGCGCCAGCAGCCGCCTAGCGGGAGGAGCCACAGATACGCAGTATTTT CASSRLAGGATDTQYF - TRBJ2-3 TRBD2 TRBV5-1
TGTGCCAGCTCCGAGACAGGGAGGGCGTCACCCCTCCACTTT CASSETGRASPLHF few TRBJ1-6 TRBD1 TRBV25-1
TGCAGTGTATCCCCCTCTTCGGACTATGGCTACACCTTC CSVSPSSDYGYTF - TRBJ1-2 - TRBV20-1
TGCGCCAGCAGCGAACCGGGACGAGCTTTCTTT CASSEPGRAFF - TRBJ1-1 - TRBV4-1
TGTGCCAGCAGCCCCCTCGGGGGGCCCATTAGATCCTCGGATACGCAGTATTTT CASSPLGGPIRSSDTQYF once TRBJ2-3 - TRBV7-8
TGCGCCAGCAGCCAAGAATTGGGAGAGGGACACGAGCAGTACTTC CASSQELGEGHEQYF - TRBJ2-7 - TRBV4-1
TGTGCCAGCAGTCCCCAGGGAGCGGGAGGGCATGAGCAGTTCTTC CASSPQGAGGHEQFF many TRBJ2-1 TRBD2 TRBV27
TGCGCCAGCAGCCGAAGTGCTGGCGCATTTCAGGATGAGCAGTACTTC CASSRSAGAFQDEQYF - TRBJ2-7 - TRBV4-1
TGCGCCAGCAGCTTGGCCAGCGGGAGGGCCGGGGAGCAGTTCTTC CASSLASGRAGEQFF few TRBJ2-1 TRBD2 TRBV5-1
TGTGCCAGCTCACCGGCCCGGGGCGGTTCAACTAATGAAAAACTGTTTTTT CASSPARGGSTNEKLFF - TRBJ1-4 - TRBV18
TGCAGCGTAGAACAGGGCGGCCACGAGCAGTACTTC CSVEQGGHEQYF few TRBJ2-7 - TRBV29-1
TGCAGTGCTAGAGATCAGGGGGTTTACTATGGCTACACCTTC CSARDQGVYYGYTF - TRBJ1-2 TRBD1 TRBV20-1
TGCAGTGCTAGAGCGAGGGTAGGGACAGATACGCAGTATTTT CSARARVGTDTQYF few TRBJ2-3 - TRBV20-1